The 27 T cell receptor beta chains in this list originate from one sample, sequenced in a study of T cells after yellow fever vaccination. MiXCR was run by TCRdb on the 5' RACE reads, yielding one entry per CDR3 protein. This table has 620,000 or so distinct CDR3 sequences, about a sixth appearing once. Sequenced material: PBMCs, taken about 5 days after the first yellow fever vaccination. The receptors stem from a man between 18 and 35 years old who received the YFV17D yellow fever vaccine.

The table lists this clonotype with a few counts. The chain links TRBV20-1 to TRBJ2-1, with no clear D. With 3 bases removed from V and 6 bases from J, the gap between germline ends came to 12 bases. From germline, CDR1 is DFQATT and CDR2 SNEGSKA (reference sequence). CDR3 length equals 13 residues. The CDR3 DNA is TGCAGTGCTAGTGACGGGCCTGTCAATGAGCAGTTCTTC. Protein: CSASDGPVNEQFF.

V is TRBV2 and J is TRBJ2-2; D not certain. Germline V gene lookup returns CDR1 SNHLY and CDR2 FYNNEI. The V end lost 8 bases, the J end lost 6 bases, and 13 bases lay between the germline ends. The CDR3 has 13 amino acids. The DNA of the CDR3 is TGTGCCAGCGAGCAGGCCTTCGCCGGGGAGCTGTTTTTT. Translated: CASEQAFAGELFF.

The V and J genes are TRBV7-2 and TRBJ1-4; 7 bases line up with TRBD1. J gave up 4 bases and V 5 bases, and 7 bases lay outside the gene matches. Germline lookup yields CDR1 SGHTA and CDR2 FQGNSA. This CDR3 is built from 15 residues. CDR3 sequence: CASSAGTADNEKLFF. The CDR3 bases are TGTGCCAGCAGCGCAGGGACAGCAGATAATGAAAAACTGTTTTTT.

This clonotype was found a few times. The chain joins TRBV5-4 to TRBJ2-1; 8 bases line up with TRBD2. The CDR3 sequence is 11 residues long. V lost 8 bases, J lost 9 bases, and 4 bases stayed unmatched. Per the germline V gene, CDR1 is SGHNT and CDR2 is YYREEE (reference sequence). CDR3 in amino acids: CASPGGPEQFF. Here the CDR3 DNA reads TGTGCCAGTCCGGGGGGGCCTGAGCAGTTCTTC. The full variable domain, with the rest looked up from reference TRBV5-4 and TRBJ2-1, is ETGVTQSPTHLIKTRGQQVTLRCSSQSGHNTVSWYQQALGQGPQFIFQYYREEENGRGNFPPRFSGLQFPNYSSELNVNALELDDSALYLCASPGGPEQFFGPGTRLTVL.

The V and J genes are TRBV14 and TRBJ2-7; 7 bases align to TRBD1. Germline V CDR1 and CDR2: SGHDN, FVKESK. CDR3 size: 12 residues. V gave up 5 bases and J gave up 9 bases; unmatched junction bases: 7. CDR3 protein: CASSDNRDRQYF. The CDR3, as DNA: TGTGCCAGCAGCGATAACAGGGACAGGCAGTACTTC.

This chain connects TRBV6-2 or TRBV6-3 to TRBJ2-3; D unclear. Germline-derived CDR1 and CDR2 are MNHEY and SVGEGT. V lost 4 bases to trimming and J lost 4 bases, with 9 bases between them. The CDR3 consists of 13 residues. The CDR3 region has the DNA TGTGCCAGCAGTTCCGATCATTCAGATACGCAGTATTTT. This sequence encodes CASSSDHSDTQYF.

The genes are TRBV7-9 and TRBJ2-2, with no clear D. The CDR3 totals 15 residues. Trimming took 2 bases from V and 6 from J, leaving 13 bases between them. The germline gives CDR1 SEHNR, CDR2 FQNEAQ (reference sequence). The CDR3 region has the DNA TGTGCCAGCAGCTTATACAGCACTATTGCCGGGGAGCTGTTTTTT. It translates to CASSLYSTIAGELFF.

This chain connects TRBV4-1 to TRBJ2-5; D might be TRBD2 (5 bases). This CDR3 comprises 14 residues. The V gene's germline CDR1 is MGHRA and CDR2 YSYEKL. Trimming removed 1 base at V and 5 bases at J, with 11 bases between. CDR3 nucleotides: TGCGCCAGCAGCCAAGCACTAGTAGGGGAGACCCAGTACTTC. It specifies CASSQALVGETQYF.

CDR3 DNA sequence: TGCGCCAGCAGCCGAAGGGACACCAATGAGCAGTTCTTC. The encoded protein is CASSRRDTNEQFF. The rearrangement links TRBV4-1 to TRBJ2-1; D may be TRBD1 (6 bases). Between the trimmed V and J ends, which lost 4 bases and 6 bases, there was a span of 10 bases. The CDR3 extends over 13 amino acids. Germline V gene sequence: CDR1 MGHRA, CDR2 YSYEKL.

This clonotype was detected a few times. This sequence joins TRBV11-2 and TRBJ2-7; no clear D. Trimming stripped 5 bases from V and 2 bases from J, with 13 bases between. Germline CDR1 reads SGHAT; CDR2 reads FQNNGV. The CDR3 covers 14 residues. The CDR3 spells CASSRWKGPYEQYF. The CDR3 region has the DNA TGTGCCAGCAGCCGTTGGAAAGGGCCCTACGAGCAGTACTTC.

This clonotype was recorded many times. DNA for the CDR3: TGTGCCAGCAGCGGACTAGCGGGGGACAATGAGCAGTTCTTC. Protein sequence: CASSGLAGDNEQFF. The chain employs TRBV5-6 and TRBJ2-1; 13 bases map to TRBD2. V dropped 4 bases and J dropped 5; count of bases not matched to a gene: 0. The CDR3 totals 14 residues. Germline CDR1 and CDR2: SGHDT and YYEEEE.

The chain's CDR3 is CASSQGVAGTSTDTQYF. CDR3 sequence (DNA): TGTGCCAGCAGCCAAGGGGTAGCGGGGACTAGCACAGATACGCAGTATTTT. The V call is TRBV3-1, the J call TRBJ2-3; 8 positions agree with TRBD2. Germline V lookup: CDR1 LGHDT, CDR2 YNNKEL (reference sequence). The V gene end was trimmed by 1 base and the J gene end by 0 bases; junction bases not matched to a gene: 6. CDR3 size: 17 residues.

This clonotype has just a few counts. The chain employs TRBV24-1 and TRBJ2-5, with TRBD2 matching 8 bases. V was pared by 5 bases and J by 1 base, with 2 bases of the junction left unmatched. This CDR3 region has 14 residues. CDR1 is KGHDR, CDR2 SFDVKD, per germline. The CDR3 region has the DNA TGTGCCACCAGTGTCAGCGGGGGCCAAGAGACCCAGTACTTC. Protein product: CATSVSGGQETQYF.

This clonotype was seen a few times. The chain recombines TRBV7-2 with TRBJ2-1, with 10 nucleotides matching TRBD1. Trimming at V came to 4 bases and at J to 6 bases, leaving 9 bases not matched to a gene. The CDR3 is 16 amino acids. Germline-derived CDR1 and CDR2 are SGHTA and FQGNSA. The CDR3 loop is CASSSRWDRGGNEQFF. The CDR3 nucleotides are TGTGCCAGCAGCTCGAGATGGGACAGGGGTGGCAATGAGCAGTTCTTC. The complete variable domain, with remaining parts taken from reference TRBV7-2 and TRBJ2-1, reads GAGVSQSPSNKVTEKGKDVELRCDPISGHTALYWYRQSLGQGLEFLIYFQGNSAPDKSGLPSDRFSAERTGGSVSTLTIQRTQQEDSAVYLCASSSRWDRGGNEQFFGPGTRLTVL.

The sample holds a few counts of this clonotype. The chain combines TRBV5-4 with TRBJ1-2; D unclear. Germline-derived CDR1 and CDR2 are SGHNT and YYREEE (reference sequence). V was clipped by 3 bases and J by 4 bases, with 13 bases between them. The CDR3 is made up of 14 amino acids. CDR3 region: CASSSDIEIYGYTF. CDR3 sequence (DNA): TGTGCCAGCAGCTCCGACATAGAAATCTATGGCTACACCTTC.

The sample holds many counts of this clonotype. This chain links TRBV6-6 with TRBJ1-5; no reliable D call. The CDR3 covers 12 residues. In germline, CDR1 is MNHNY, CDR2 SVGAGI (reference sequence). V lost 2 bases to trimming and J lost 7 bases, with 6 bases between them. CDR3 DNA: TGTGCCAGCAGTTACGTCGGACAGCCCCAGCATTTT. Translated, it gives CASSYVGQPQHF.

Turning to this clonotype: At one end the junction does not follow the germline gene, possibly because of a read error. The gene calls are TRBV7-2 and TRBJ2-6; possibly TRBD1 for D (5 bases). Germline CDR1 SGHTA, CDR2 FQGNSA. The length of the CDR3 is 16 residues. The DNA for the CDR3 is TGTTCCAGCAGCTTAAACAGGATCTCTGGGGCCAACGTCCTGACTTTC. Protein product: CSSSLNRISGANVLTF.

The gene calls are TRBV5-4 and TRBJ2-5; 14 bases align to TRBD2. Trimming cost V 4 bases and J 4 bases; bases outside gene matches: 3. The CDR3 runs to 15 residues. In germline, CDR1 is SGHNT, CDR2 YYREEE (reference sequence). CDR3 residues: CASSPGLAGAETQYF. The CDR3 DNA follows: TGTGCCAGCAGCCCGGGACTAGCGGGGGCAGAGACCCAGTACTTC.

The chain links TRBV5-1 to TRBJ2-1; TRBD2 matches at 8 bases. V lost 3 bases, J lost 9 bases, and 11 bases stayed unmatched. The CDR3 length is 15 residues. Germline assignment: CDR1 SGHRS and CDR2 YFSETQ. The CDR3 DNA sequence: TGCGCCAGCAGCTCCCTCACTAGCGGAGGGGGTGAGCAGTTCTTC. Its translation is CASSSLTSGGGEQFF.

This clonotype was detected ten times or more. The V and J genes are TRBV29-1 and TRBJ2-5; D not resolved. Germline lookup yields CDR1 SQVTM and CDR2 ANQGSEA. CDR3 length equals 11 residues. Trimming took off 4 bases at V and 3 bases at J, with 6 bases between the two ends. CDR3 sequence reads: CSVGGEETQYF. The CDR3 DNA reads TGCAGCGTTGGGGGTGAAGAGACCCAGTACTTC.

The rearrangement links TRBV5-1 to TRBJ2-1; no clear D. The CDR3 is 16 amino acids. CDR1 and CDR2 from the germline V gene are SGHRS and YFSETQ. The V gene lost 1 base and the J gene lost 0 bases, with 11 bases spanning the gap. The CDR3 coding sequence is TGCGCCAGCAGCTTGTCCCCCGGCAGCTCCTACAATGAGCAGTTCTTC. Amino acid sequence: CASSLSPGSSYNEQFF.

The V gene is TRBV5-1, the J gene TRBJ2-1; D not certain. Germline-derived CDR1 and CDR2 are SGHRS and YFSETQ. With 1 base removed from V and 7 bases from J, the gap between germline ends came to 12 bases. The CDR3 has 14 amino acids. The CDR3: CASSLFSHRNEQFF. The CDR3 nucleotides are TGCGCCAGCAGCTTGTTCTCCCACCGGAATGAGCAGTTCTTC.

V is TRBV4-1 and J is TRBJ1-6, with D tentatively TRBD1 (6 bases). Trimming left V 6 bases short and J 10 bases short, with 19 bases between. The CDR3 has 15 amino acids. The germline V gene encodes CDR1 MGHRA and CDR2 YSYEKL. DNA of the CDR3: TGCGCCAGCAGGCCGGGGGACATATTACTATCACCCCTCCACTTT. Its protein product is CASRPGDILLSPLHF.

Many counts were recorded for this clonotype. The chain recombines TRBV7-2 with TRBJ1-1; D call uncertain. This CDR3 has 12 residues. Germline loops: CDR1 SGHTA, CDR2 FQGNSA. Between the trimmed V and J ends, which lost 2 bases and 4 bases, there was a span of 5 bases. The CDR3 DNA reads TGTGCCAGCAGCTTATATGGCACTGAAGCTTTCTTT. Its translation is CASSLYGTEAFF.

This clonotype was seen a handful of times. The rearrangement joins TRBV27 to TRBJ1-5; maybe TRBD1 (5 bases). Germline V gene data show CDR1 as MNHEY and CDR2 as SMNVEV (reference sequence). V lost 2 bases, J lost 4 bases, and 9 bases lay in between. The CDR3 spans 14 residues. The CDR3 DNA follows: TGTGCCAGCAGTTTAAAGGGACTAAATCAGCCCCAGCATTTT. Its protein product is CASSLKGLNQPQHF.

This chain links TRBV5-6 with TRBJ2-4; maybe TRBD2 (5 bases). The CDR3 is 14 residues long. The ends were cut back, 4 bases at V and 1 base at J, with 9 bases in the middle. Germline V lookup: CDR1 SGHDT, CDR2 YYEEEE. The CDR3 DNA sequence: TGTGCCAGCAGCCGGGGTCGGGCCAAAAACATTCAGTACTTC. It is translated as CASSRGRAKNIQYF.

This clonotype has only a few counts. The gene calls are TRBV18 and TRBJ2-5; a possible D gene is TRBD1 (5 bases). Deletions cut 5 bases from V and 7 bases from J, with 8 bases between. In germline, CDR1 is KGHSH, CDR2 LQKENI. This CDR3 spans 11 amino acids. The CDR3 reads CASSDQGTQYF. CDR3 nucleotide sequence: TGTGCCAGCTCAGACCAGGGGACCCAGTACTTC.